The 23 T cell receptor beta chains below were found in one sample sequenced in a study of blood T cell repertoires in COVID-19. Sequenced by immunoSEQ multiplex PCR; TCRdb stores in-frame clones only, minus some. The repertoire has 40,000 to 55,000 clones, more than 65% of them found once; the top ten carry about 14%. The source material was peripheral blood. All receptors derive from a human donor in a cohort sampled during active COVID-19.

The chain joins TRBV12-1 to TRBJ2-7; the table's D call, TRBD2, was not checked against the DNA. TRBV12-1 is designated a pseudogene. The CDR3 sequence is 17 residues long. The CDR3 sequence is CASSPSREGLAPYEQYF. CDR3 coding DNA: TGTGCCAGCAGTCCCTCGCGAGAAGGACTAGCGCCATACGAGCAGTACTTC.

The gene calls are TRBV28 and TRBJ2-7, with TRBD2 as a possible D gene (6 bases). This CDR3 has 13 residues. The V gene lost 3 bases and the J gene lost 5 bases, with 11 bases spanning the gap. The germline gives CDR1 MDHEN, CDR2 SYDVKM. The CDR3 is CASSLGGGHEQYF. CDR3 sequence (DNA): TGTGCCAGCAGTTTGGGGGGAGGACACGAGCAGTACTTC.

The V and J genes are TRBV6-4 and TRBJ1-1, with 10 bases that match TRBD1. The CDR3 runs 14 residues. Germline V gene data show CDR1 as MRHNA and CDR2 as SNTAGT. J lost 7 bases, V lost 7 bases, and 9 bases had no gene match. The CDR3 DNA is TGTGCCAGCATACCGGGACAGGGGAGGGATGAAGCTTTCTTT. As protein: CASIPGQGRDEAFF.

The chain uses TRBV7-2 and TRBJ2-3; possibly TRBD2 for D (5 bases). Germline assignment: CDR1 SGHTA and CDR2 FQGNSA. Trimming stripped 5 bases from V and 4 bases from J, with 13 bases between. The CDR3 has 14 amino acids. Here the CDR3 reads CASSADAGSDTQYF. CDR3 DNA: TGTGCCAGCAGCGCGGACGCGGGCTCAGATACGCAGTATTTT.

The chain uses TRBV7-2 and TRBJ2-7; D is possibly TRBD2 (6 bases). Trimming left V 2 bases short and J 3 bases short, with 20 bases between. Germline CDR1 SGHTA, CDR2 FQGNSA. The CDR3 runs to 17 residues. The CDR3: CASSLRRGSEQGYEQYF. The CDR3 nucleotides are TGTGCCAGCAGCTTAAGGCGGGGCTCTGAGCAGGGCTACGAGCAGTACTTC.

The chain couples TRBV28 to TRBJ1-5; D unresolved. The ends were cut back, 7 bases at V and 9 bases at J, with 7 bases in the middle. The CDR3 sequence is 10 residues long. The germline gives CDR1 MDHEN, CDR2 SYDVKM. CDR3 sequence reads: CASTRGPQHF. In DNA form, the CDR3 reads TGTGCCAGCACCCGGGGGCCCCAGCATTTT.

Details on this clone: Relative to the germline gene, one junction end is altered; a read error may explain this. This sequence joins TRBV4-1 and TRBJ2-5; possibly TRBD2 for D (6 bases). Germline V gives CDR1 MGHRA, CDR2 YSYEKL. This CDR3 spans 15 amino acids. This CDR3 is CASRQGVGGTETQYF. In DNA form, the CDR3 reads TGCGCCAGCAGACAAGGAGTAGGAGGGACCGAGACCCAGTACTTC.

The chain recombines TRBV6-1 with TRBJ2-1; D is perhaps TRBD2 (7 bases). The CDR3 covers 16 residues. The V gene lost 2 bases and the J gene lost 0 bases, with 11 bases spanning the gap. CDR1 and CDR2 (germline): MNHNS, SASEGT. CDR3 coding DNA: TGTGCCAGCAGTGAACAGGGGAGGGGCTCCTACAATGAGCAGTTCTTC. Its translation: CASSEQGRGSYNEQFF.

The chain is built from TRBV6-5 and TRBJ2-1; TRBD2 aligns across 8 bases. Germline CDR1 and CDR2: MNHEY and SVGAGI. The V gene end was trimmed by 1 base and the J gene end by 5 bases; junction bases not matched to a gene: 4. The CDR3 sequence is 15 residues long. CDR3 sequence reads: CASSYFLAGNNEQFF. CDR3 DNA sequence: TGTGCCAGCAGTTACTTCCTAGCGGGTAACAATGAGCAGTTCTTC.

This chain links TRBV3-1 (or the pseudogene TRBV3-2) with TRBJ2-2; TRBD2 is a possible D gene (6 bases). Trimming stripped 4 bases from V and 4 bases from J, with 10 bases between. The germline CDR1 and CDR2 sequences are LGHDT and YNNKEL (reference sequence). The CDR3 is made up of 14 amino acids. The DNA of the CDR3 is TGTGCCAGCAGCCTTTCCGGGAGCACCGGGGAGCTGTTTTTT. This encodes CASSLSGSTGELFF.

This chain links TRBV5-4 with TRBJ2-1, with 12 nucleotides matching TRBD2. CDR1 and CDR2 from the germline V gene are SGHNT and YYREEE (reference sequence). This CDR3 is 17 amino acids long. Trimming cost V 3 bases and J 4 bases; bases outside gene matches: 8. The CDR3 DNA follows: TGTGCCAGCAGCTCGGCCCTAGCGGGAGGGCCATACAATGAGCAGTTCTTC. Protein sequence: CASSSALAGGPYNEQFF.

The chain employs TRBV27 and TRBJ1-4; D gene unclear. The CDR3 loop spans 14 amino acids. V lost 2 bases and J lost 8, with 12 bases in between. Germline CDR1 and CDR2: MNHEY and SMNVEV (reference sequence). The CDR3 coding sequence is TGTGCCAGCAGTTTAGGGAGGGAACGAGAAAAACTGTTTTTT. This translates into CASSLGREREKLFF.

The chain employs TRBV19 and TRBJ2-7, with D possibly being TRBD2 (5 bases). This CDR3 comprises 13 residues. Trimming took off 4 bases at V and 9 bases at J, with 16 bases between the two ends. Germline-derived CDR1 and CDR2 are LNHDA and SQIVND (reference sequence). For the CDR3, the DNA is TGTGCCAGTAGTAGAGGTAGTCCCGAGGGGCAGTACTTC. Translation gives CASSRGSPEGQYF.

J is TRBJ2-1 and V is TRBV5-1; D might be TRBD2 (5 bases). Trimming shortened V by 4 bases and J by 8 bases, and 16 bases separated the two germline ends. CDR1 is SGHRS and CDR2 is YFSETQ in the germline V gene. The CDR3 has 14 amino acids. CDR3 sequence reads: CASSLGAGDYEQFF. Written as DNA, the CDR3 is TGCGCCAGCAGCCTGGGTGCCGGGGATTATGAGCAGTTCTTC.

The chain employs TRBV28 and TRBJ2-7; possible D gene TRBD2, 5 bases. Trimming removed 2 bases from V and 4 bases from J, with 15 bases in between. This CDR3 has 15 amino acids. The germline CDR1 and CDR2 sequences are MDHEN and SYDVKM. CDR3 protein: CASSLAGVSGYEQYF. DNA for the CDR3: TGTGCCAGCAGTTTAGCCGGGGTGAGTGGATACGAGCAGTACTTC.

The chain joins TRBV11-2 to TRBJ2-7, with a possible D match to TRBD1 (5 bases). CDR3 size: 14 residues. V gave up 7 bases and J gave up 2 bases, with 15 bases separating them. Germline lookup yields CDR1 SGHAT and CDR2 FQNNGV. The CDR3 bases are TGTGCCAGCAAAACAGGATCCTCTACCTACGAGCAGTACTTC. Translating gives CASKTGSSTYEQYF.

The chain couples TRBV3-1 (or the pseudogene TRBV3-2) to TRBJ1-2; 9 nucleotides match TRBD1. V trimming: 1 base; J trimming: 7 bases; junction bases outside the gene matches: 1. This CDR3 contains 13 residues. CDR1 LGHDT and CDR2 YNNKEL come from the germline V gene (reference sequence). CDR3 protein: CASSQGQGGGYTF. As DNA, the CDR3 is TGTGCCAGCAGCCAAGGACAGGGGGGTGGCTACACCTTC.

V usage is TRBV18 and J usage is TRBJ2-5, with D possibly being TRBD1 (5 bases). Germline V CDR1 and CDR2: KGHSH, LQKENI. Trimming pared 2 bases from V and 4 bases from J, leaving 14 bases between. The CDR3 length is 15 residues. The CDR3 nucleotides read TGTGCCAGCTCACCAAGGTCGGATAGGGGAGAGACCCAGTACTTC. Encoded protein: CASSPRSDRGETQYF. Combining the CDR3 with reference TRBV18 and TRBJ2-5 gives the whole variable domain NAGVMQNPRHLVRRRGQEARLRCSPMKGHSHVYWYRQLPEEGLKFMVYLQKENIIDESGMPKERFSAEFPKEGPSILRIQQVVRGDSAAYFCASSPRSDRGETQYFGPGTRLLVL.

The V and J genes are TRBV5-8 and TRBJ2-2; D not resolved. The germline V gene encodes CDR1 SGHTS and CDR2 YDEGEE. The V end was cut by 1 base, the J end by 7 bases, with 8 bases between. This CDR3 region has 13 residues. The CDR3 protein is CASSLTRGGELFF. The CDR3 DNA reads as TGTGCCAGCAGCTTGACGAGAGGCGGGGAGCTGTTTTTT. Looking up the rest from reference TRBV5-8 and TRBJ2-2 gives the full variable domain: EAGVTQSPTHLIKTRGQQATLRCSPISGHTSVYWYQQALGLGLQFLLWYDEGEERNRGNFPPRFSGRQFPNYSSELNVNALELEDSALYLCASSLTRGGELFFGEGSRLTVL.

V gene TRBV3-1 (or the pseudogene TRBV3-2) combines with J gene TRBJ2-3; TRBD2 aligns across 7 bases. The CDR3 is 15 amino acids. V lost 8 bases, J lost 5 bases, and 13 bases stayed unmatched. Germline V gene sequence: CDR1 LGHDT, CDR2 YNNKEL (reference sequence). DNA of the CDR3: TGTGCCAGCGCGGGTCAAGGACTAGTCTTAGATACGCAGTATTTT. This translates into CASAGQGLVLDTQYF.

The rearrangement joins TRBV24-1 to TRBJ2-3; D may be TRBD2 (5 bases). The CDR3 consists of 15 residues. Between the trimmed V and J ends, which lost 2 bases and 0 bases, there was a span of 8 bases. Germline CDR1 reads KGHDR; CDR2 reads SFDVKD. CDR3 in amino acids: CATSDWSGSTDTQYF. For the CDR3, the DNA is TGTGCCACCAGTGATTGGAGCGGTAGCACAGATACGCAGTATTTT.

The V call is TRBV7-2, the J call TRBJ1-6; 9 nucleotides line up with TRBD1. The CDR3 extends over 15 amino acids. Unmatched junction bases numbered 4, after V lost 1 base and J lost 9 bases. Germline V gene lookup returns CDR1 SGHTA and CDR2 FQGNSA. CDR3 DNA: TGTGCCAGCAGCTTAGAGGGACAGGGTGGTTCACCCCTCCACTTT. Its translation: CASSLEGQGGSPLHF.

V gene TRBV10-1 combines with J gene TRBJ2-4; 9 bases fit TRBD1. Germline V gives CDR1 WNHNN, CDR2 SYGVQD (reference sequence). V trimming: 6 bases; J trimming: 5 bases; junction bases outside the gene matches: 2. The CDR3 loop spans 13 amino acids. The CDR3 reads CASSRDRENIQYF. The CDR3 nucleotides are TGCGCCAGCAGCCGGGACAGGGAAAACATTCAGTACTTC.